Presented here are 13 T cell receptor beta chains from one specimen sequenced in a study of siplizumab effects on memory and regulatory T cells. These receptors' antigens are unknown. The mixed lymphocyte reaction cells underwent coculture at 37°C for five to seven days. Generated by immunoSEQ multiplex PCR, the TCRdb table keeps only in-frame clones and is missing some. In the table there are 950 or so clones, around 70% of which are singletons. The material sequenced was CFSE-low (dividing) CD8+ T cells sorted from an allogeneic mixed lymphocyte reaction. The receptors stem from a human donor in good health; the cells came from an allogeneic mixed lymphocyte reaction.

The chain joins TRBV5-4 to TRBJ2-7, with 12 positions matching TRBD1. Germline V CDR1 and CDR2: SGHNT, YYREEE (reference sequence). V shed 5 bases and J 5 bases; nucleotides not matched to a gene: 8. The CDR3 has 15 amino acids. CDR3 DNA sequence: TGTGCCAGCAGAGTCAAGGGACAGGGGGCTCACGAGCAGTACTTC. Protein: CASRVKGQGAHEQYF.

This clone was recorded only once. The V gene is TRBV5-1, the J gene TRBJ1-2, with 7 bases lining up with TRBD1. Looked up from germline, CDR1 is SGHRS and CDR2 is YFSETQ. The V segment lost 0 bases and the J segment 2 bases; nucleotides outside the gene matches: 4. The CDR3 consists of 15 residues. CDR3 nucleotides: TGCGCCAGCAGCTTGGTCAGGGGGGTAAACTATGGCTACACCTTC. It is translated as CASSLVRGVNYGYTF.

In this sample, this clone turned up a few times. The rearrangement joins TRBV29-1 to TRBJ1-1, with 8 bases that match TRBD1. Trimming cost V 1 base and J 7 bases; bases outside gene matches: 8. Germline CDR1 is SQVTM and CDR2 is ANQGSEA. The CDR3 is 14 amino acids. The CDR3 DNA follows: TGCAGCGTTGAAGCCGGGACAGGTGATCTTGAAGCTTTCTTT. Translated, it gives CSVEAGTGDLEAFF. Drawing the rest from reference TRBV29-1 and TRBJ1-1, the complete variable domain is SAVISQKPSRDICQRGTSLTIQCQVDSQVTMMFWYRQQPGQSLTLIATANQGSEATYESGFVIDKFPISRPNLTFSTLTVSNMSPEDSSIYLCSVEAGTGDLEAFFGQGTRLTVV.

The chain couples TRBV11-3 to TRBJ2-3, with D tentatively TRBD2 (5 bases). The CDR3 is 16 residues long. Trimming shortened V by 2 bases and J by 2 bases, and 14 bases separated the two germline ends. CDR1 SGHNT and CDR2 YENEEA come from the germline V gene. The CDR3 nucleotides are TGTGCCAGCAGCTTAAGACGGGGAAACCCCACAGATACGCAGTATTTT. Its protein is CASSLRRGNPTDTQYF.

In its sample, this clone was seen a few times. The chain is built from TRBV5-1 and TRBJ2-7; 7 bases align to TRBD1. The CDR3 extends over 14 amino acids. Germline V gene data show CDR1 as SGHRS and CDR2 as YFSETQ. V lost 0 bases, J lost 2 bases, and 2 bases stayed unmatched. The CDR3 bases are TGCGCCAGCAGCTTGGGACAGGGTCCCTACGAGCAGTACTTC. Translating gives CASSLGQGPYEQYF.

V gene TRBV4-2 combines with J gene TRBJ2-6; D gene uncertain. In germline, CDR1 is LGHNA, CDR2 YNFKEQ. The CDR3 is 18 residues long. Trimming pared 5 bases from V and 5 bases from J, leaving 22 bases between. Here the CDR3 reads CASSSLGRLQSRANVLTF. The CDR3 nucleotides are TGTGCCAGCAGCAGCCTAGGAAGGTTACAAAGTCGGGCCAACGTCCTGACTTTC.

This clone has only a few counts. The CDR3 bases are TGCGCCAGCAGCCAACATATCGGGGTTTCTGGAAACACCATATATTTT. Translated, it gives CASSQHIGVSGNTIYF. J is TRBJ1-3 and V is TRBV4-1; unclear D gene. CDR1 MGHRA and CDR2 YSYEKL come from the germline V gene. The CDR3 is 16 amino acids. V was shortened by 2 bases and J by 1 base, with 12 bases between the two germline ends.

The gene calls are TRBV9 and TRBJ2-1; 16 positions agree with TRBD2. The J segment lost 7 bases and the V segment lost 8 bases, leaving 3 bases of the junction unmatched. CDR3 length equals 14 residues. Germline V CDR1 and CDR2: SGDLS, YYNGEE. CDR3 coding DNA: TGTGCCAGGGGGACTAGCGGGAGGGTAAATGAGCAGTTCTTC. It encodes CARGTSGRVNEQFF.

The chain joins TRBV6-6 to TRBJ1-2; TRBD1 might be the D (5 bases). Germline CDR1 reads MNHNY; CDR2 reads SVGAGI (reference sequence). The CDR3 length is 13 residues. Trimming cost V 5 bases and J 2 bases, with 9 bases left between them. Written as DNA, the CDR3 is TGTGCCAGCAGTCCGACAGAAAACTATGGCTACACCTTC. Encoded protein: CASSPTENYGYTF.

This clone was detected a few times. V usage is TRBV27 and J usage is TRBJ2-7; D not certain. Germline assignment: CDR1 MNHEY and CDR2 SMNVEV (reference sequence). The CDR3 is 14 residues long. Trimming left V 5 bases short and J 2 bases short, with 13 bases between. The CDR3 region has the DNA TGTGCCAGCAGTCCCACCCCGAATCCCTACGAGCAGTACTTC. It specifies CASSPTPNPYEQYF.

V gene TRBV5-1 combines with J gene TRBJ2-2; D is possibly TRBD2 (5 bases). CDR1 is SGHRS and CDR2 is YFSETQ in the germline V gene. This CDR3 has 14 residues. Trimming stripped 0 bases from V and 7 bases from J, with 10 bases between. The CDR3, as DNA: TGCGCCAGCAGCTTGGTAGGGAGCGGCGGGGAGCTGTTTTTT. As protein: CASSLVGSGGELFF.

This chain uses TRBV13 with TRBJ2-3; 12 nucleotides match TRBD2. Losses at the gene ends were 5 bases for V and 2 bases for J; bases not matched to a gene: 8. CDR3 length equals 17 residues. In germline, CDR1 is PRHDT, CDR2 FYEKMQ (reference sequence). The CDR3 is CASSLEGLAGVTDTQYF. CDR3 nucleotides: TGTGCCAGCAGCCTCGAGGGACTAGCGGGTGTCACAGATACGCAGTATTTT.

The rearrangement joins TRBV18 to TRBJ1-1; D is unclear. The V end was cut by 5 bases, the J end by 5 bases, with 9 bases between. Germline CDR1 KGHSH, CDR2 LQKENI. The CDR3 contains 12 residues. CDR3 DNA sequence: TGTGCCAGCTCATCTGTGCGGACTGAAGCTTTCTTT. Encoded protein: CASSSVRTEAFF.